This TCR beta chain was obtained from a study of blood T cell repertoires in COVID-19. In the source study's methods: Scientists estimated how many nucleated cells there were by amplifying reference gene primers. Libraries were prepared by immunoSEQ multiplex PCR; TCRdb keeps only in-frame clonotypes and omits some of them. That table gives V, J and clone size, and the DNA gave D and trimming. The table lists around 150,000 clones, 85% to 95% of them singletons. The sample comprised peripheral blood. This receptor was taken from a woman aged 45-65 years with acute or convalescent COVID-19.

This CDR3 reads CSVSIAGLNTEAFF. CDR3 DNA: TGCAGCGTTTCGATTGCGGGACTGAACACTGAAGCTTTCTTT. The chain employs TRBV29-1 and TRBJ1-1, with a tentative D call TRBD1 (5 bases). Trimming removed 5 bases at V and 0 bases at J, with 13 bases between. This CDR3 has 14 amino acids. Germline assignment: CDR1 SQVTM and CDR2 ANQGSEA.